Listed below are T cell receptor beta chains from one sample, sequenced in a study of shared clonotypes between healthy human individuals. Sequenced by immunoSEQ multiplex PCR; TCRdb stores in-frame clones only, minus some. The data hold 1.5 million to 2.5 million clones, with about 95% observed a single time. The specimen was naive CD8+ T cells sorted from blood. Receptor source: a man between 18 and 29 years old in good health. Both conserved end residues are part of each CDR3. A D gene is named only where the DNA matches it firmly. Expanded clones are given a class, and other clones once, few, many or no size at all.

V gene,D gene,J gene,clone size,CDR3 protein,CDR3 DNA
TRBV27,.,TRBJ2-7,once,CASSLSAHYEQYF,TGTGCCAGCAGTTTATCGGCTCACTACGAGCAGTACTTC
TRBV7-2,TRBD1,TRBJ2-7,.,CASSYNRDSSYEQYF,TGTGCCAGCAGCTATAATAGGGACAGCTCCTACGAGCAGTACTTC
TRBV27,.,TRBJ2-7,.,CASSPTVTYEQYF,TGTGCCAGCAGTCCAACAGTCACCTACGAGCAGTACTTC
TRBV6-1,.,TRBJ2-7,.,CASSEGGLEQYF,TGTGCCAGCAGTGAAGGTGGGCTCGAGCAGTACTTC
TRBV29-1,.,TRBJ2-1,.,CSVEGRSLYNEQFF,TGCAGCGTTGAAGGGCGGTCCCTCTACAATGAGCAGTTCTTC
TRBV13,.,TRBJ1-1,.,CASSLGANKGLTEAFF,TGTGCCAGCAGCTTAGGAGCTAACAAGGGCCTGACTGAAGCTTTCTTT
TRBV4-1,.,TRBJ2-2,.,CASSQGGFGELFF,TGCGCCAGCAGCCAAGGAGGGTTCGGTGAGCTGTTTTTT
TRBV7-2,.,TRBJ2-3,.,CASSLDQYRSETDTQYF,TGTGCCAGCAGCTTAGACCAATACAGGAGCGAGACAGATACGCAGTATTTT
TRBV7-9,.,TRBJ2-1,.,CASSSDITYNEQFF,TGTGCCAGCAGCTCAGACATCACCTACAATGAGCAGTTCTTC
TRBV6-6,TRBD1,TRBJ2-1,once,CASSPAGQGLDNEQFF,TGTGCCAGCAGTCCTGCCGGACAGGGGTTAGACAATGAGCAGTTCTTC
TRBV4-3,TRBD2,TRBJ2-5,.,CASSQGDAGVGLETQYF,TGCGCCAGCAGCCAAGGTGACGCGGGAGTAGGGTTAGAGACCCAGTACTTC
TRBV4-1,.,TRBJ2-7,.,CASSQSGLNHYEQYF,TGCGCCAGCAGCCAATCCGGACTGAACCACTACGAGCAGTACTTC
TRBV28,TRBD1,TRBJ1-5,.,CASTPTGVSNQPQHF,TGTGCCAGCACCCCGACAGGGGTTAGCAATCAGCCCCAGCATTTT
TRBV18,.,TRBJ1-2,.,CASSPPFGDSLYGYTF,TGTGCCAGCTCACCACCCTTTGGGGACTCTTTGTATGGCTACACCTTC
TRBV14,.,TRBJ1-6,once,CASSQVEGPSSYNSPLHF,TGTGCCAGCAGCCAAGTAGAGGGTCCGAGCTCCTATAATTCACCCCTCCACTTT
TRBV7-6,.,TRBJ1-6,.,CASSPRTDPNSPLHF,TGTGCCAGCAGCCCAAGGACCGATCCCAATTCACCCCTCCACTTT
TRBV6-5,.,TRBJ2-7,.,CASSYFSSSYEQYF,TGTGCCAGCAGTTACTTCTCAAGCTCCTACGAGCAGTACTTC
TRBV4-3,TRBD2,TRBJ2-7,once,CASSPGLAGEGVSYEQYF,TGCGCCAGCAGCCCGGGACTAGCGGGAGAGGGTGTATCCTACGAGCAGTACTTC
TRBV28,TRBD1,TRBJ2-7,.,CASSLKPGQGIEQYF,TGTGCCAGCAGTTTAAAACCGGGACAGGGGATTGAGCAGTACTTC
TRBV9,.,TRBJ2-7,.,CASSSGDNYYEQYF,TGTGCCAGCAGCAGCGGTGACAACTACTACGAGCAGTACTTC
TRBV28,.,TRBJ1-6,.,CASSFRGSNSPLHF,TGTGCCAGCAGTTTCAGGGGTAGCAATTCACCCCTCCACTTT
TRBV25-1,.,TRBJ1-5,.,CASSLQGRQPQHF,TGTGCCAGCAGTCTGCAAGGGCGGCAGCCCCAGCATTTT
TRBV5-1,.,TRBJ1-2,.,CASSLTMTETLAYF,TGCGCCAGCAGCTTGACTATGACGGAGACTCTCGCGTACTTC
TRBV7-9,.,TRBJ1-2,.,CASSLVGRTNYGYTF,TGTGCCAGCAGCTTAGTGGGACGGACGAACTATGGCTACACCTTC
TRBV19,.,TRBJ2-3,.,CASSISGESFTDTQYF,TGTGCCAGTAGTATATCGGGGGAGAGCTTCACAGATACGCAGTATTTT
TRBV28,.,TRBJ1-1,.,CASSLTGTLNTEAFF,TGTGCCAGCAGTCTGACCGGGACACTGAACACTGAAGCTTTCTTT
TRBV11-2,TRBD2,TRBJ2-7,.,CASSLGREGHYEQYF,TGTGCCAGCAGCTTAGGTCGGGAGGGCCACTACGAGCAGTACTTC
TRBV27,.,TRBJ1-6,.,CATLNSPLHF,TGTGCCACCCTAAATTCACCCCTCCACTTT
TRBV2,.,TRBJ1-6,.,CASKGNWDGLNSPLHF,TGTGCCAGCAAGGGGAATTGGGACGGACTAAATTCACCCCTCCACTTT
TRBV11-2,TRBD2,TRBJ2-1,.,CASTSTSGGANEQFF,TGTGCCAGCACCTCGACTAGCGGGGGGGCTAATGAGCAGTTCTTC
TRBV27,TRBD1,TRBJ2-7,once,CASSLSRGTASYEQYF,TGTGCCAGCAGTTTATCCCGAGGGACAGCCTCCTACGAGCAGTACTTC
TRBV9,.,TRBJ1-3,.,CASSVDSGTGNTIYF,TGTGCCAGCAGCGTAGATAGTGGAACTGGAAACACCATATATTTT
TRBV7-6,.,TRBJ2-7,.,CASSLAGADYEQYF,TGTGCCAGCAGCTTAGCGGGGGCCGACTACGAGCAGTACTTC
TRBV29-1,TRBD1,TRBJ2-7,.,CSVVGQGNYEQYF,TGCAGCGTGGTAGGACAGGGAAATTACGAGCAGTACTTC
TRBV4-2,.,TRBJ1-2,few,CASSPKEGYYGYTF,TGTGCCAGCAGCCCAAAGGAGGGCTACTATGGCTACACCTTC
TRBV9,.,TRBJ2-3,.,CASSVVGSQGVGSTDTQYF,TGTGCCAGCAGCGTAGTAGGGTCACAGGGTGTTGGCAGCACAGATACGCAGTATTTT
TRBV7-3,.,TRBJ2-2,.,CASSFTSYPTGELFF,TGTGCCAGCAGCTTTACTAGCTATCCCACCGGGGAGCTGTTTTTT